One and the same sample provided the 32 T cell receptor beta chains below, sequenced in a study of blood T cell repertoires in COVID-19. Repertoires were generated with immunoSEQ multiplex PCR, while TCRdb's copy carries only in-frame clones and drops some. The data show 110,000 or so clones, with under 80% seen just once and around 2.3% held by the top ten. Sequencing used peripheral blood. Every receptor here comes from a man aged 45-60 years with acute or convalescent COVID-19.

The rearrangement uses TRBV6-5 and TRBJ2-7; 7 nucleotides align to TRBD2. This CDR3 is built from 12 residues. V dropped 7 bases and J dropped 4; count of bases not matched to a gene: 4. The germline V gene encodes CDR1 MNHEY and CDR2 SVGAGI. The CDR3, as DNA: TGTGCCAGCAAAGGCGGGAGTTACGAGCAGTACTTC. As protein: CASKGGSYEQYF.

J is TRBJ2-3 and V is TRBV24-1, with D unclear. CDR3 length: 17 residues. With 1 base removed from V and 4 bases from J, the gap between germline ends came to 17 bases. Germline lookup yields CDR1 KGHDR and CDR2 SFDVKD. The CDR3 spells CATSDFPGAVTADTQYF. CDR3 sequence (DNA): TGTGCCACCAGTGATTTCCCCGGCGCGGTGACGGCAGATACGCAGTATTTT.

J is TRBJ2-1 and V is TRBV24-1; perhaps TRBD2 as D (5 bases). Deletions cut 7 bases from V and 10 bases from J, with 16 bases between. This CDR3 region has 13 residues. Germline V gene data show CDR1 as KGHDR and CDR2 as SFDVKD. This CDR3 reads CATRQASGGEQFF. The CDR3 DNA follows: TGTGCCACCAGGCAGGCCTCCGGCGGGGAGCAGTTCTTC.

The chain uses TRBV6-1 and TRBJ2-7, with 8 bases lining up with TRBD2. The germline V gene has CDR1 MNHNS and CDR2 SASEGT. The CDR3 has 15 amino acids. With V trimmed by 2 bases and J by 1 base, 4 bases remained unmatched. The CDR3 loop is CASSETAGGSYEQYF. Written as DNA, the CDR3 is TGTGCCAGCAGTGAAACGGCGGGAGGATCCTACGAGCAGTACTTC.

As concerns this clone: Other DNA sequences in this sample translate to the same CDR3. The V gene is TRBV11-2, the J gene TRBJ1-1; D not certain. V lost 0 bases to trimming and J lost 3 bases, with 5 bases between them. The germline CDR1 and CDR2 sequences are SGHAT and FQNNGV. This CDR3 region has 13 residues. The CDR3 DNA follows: TGTGCCAGCAGCTTAGATCGGGACACTGAAGCTTTCTTT. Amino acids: CASSLDRDTEAFF. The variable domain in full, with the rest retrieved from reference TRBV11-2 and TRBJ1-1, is EAGVAQSPRYKIIEKRQSVAFWCNPISGHATLYWYQQILGQGPKLLIQFQNNGVVDDSQLPKDRFSAERLKGVDSTLKIQPAKLEDSAVYLCASSLDRDTEAFFGQGTRLTVV.

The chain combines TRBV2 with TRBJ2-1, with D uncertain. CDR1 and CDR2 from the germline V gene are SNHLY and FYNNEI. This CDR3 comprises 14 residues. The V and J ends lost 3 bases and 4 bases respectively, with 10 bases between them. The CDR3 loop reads CASSDGSLYNEQFF. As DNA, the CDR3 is TGTGCCAGCAGTGATGGCAGTCTTTACAATGAGCAGTTCTTC.

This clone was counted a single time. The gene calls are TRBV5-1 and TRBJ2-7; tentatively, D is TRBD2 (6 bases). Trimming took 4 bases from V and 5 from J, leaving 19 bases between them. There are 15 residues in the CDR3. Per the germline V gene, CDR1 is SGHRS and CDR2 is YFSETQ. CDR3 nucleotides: TGCGCCAGCAGCGATAGCGGAACTAACGAGAACGAGCAGTACTTC. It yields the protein CASSDSGTNENEQYF.

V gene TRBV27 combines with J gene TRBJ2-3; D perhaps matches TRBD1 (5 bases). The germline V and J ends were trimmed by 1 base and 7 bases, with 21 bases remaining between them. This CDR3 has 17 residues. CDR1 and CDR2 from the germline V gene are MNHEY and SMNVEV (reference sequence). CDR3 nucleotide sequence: TGTGCCAGCAGTTTATACTCCGACAGTTTGGAGCTGAATACGCAGTATTTT. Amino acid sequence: CASSLYSDSLELNTQYF.

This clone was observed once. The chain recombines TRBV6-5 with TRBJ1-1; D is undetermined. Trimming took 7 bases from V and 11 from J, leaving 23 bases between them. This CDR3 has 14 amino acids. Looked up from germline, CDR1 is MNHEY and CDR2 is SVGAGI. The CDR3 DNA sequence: TGTGCCAGCATCGGGAGTATAGGCCCTCGAGGGGCTTTCTTT. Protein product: CASIGSIGPRGAFF.

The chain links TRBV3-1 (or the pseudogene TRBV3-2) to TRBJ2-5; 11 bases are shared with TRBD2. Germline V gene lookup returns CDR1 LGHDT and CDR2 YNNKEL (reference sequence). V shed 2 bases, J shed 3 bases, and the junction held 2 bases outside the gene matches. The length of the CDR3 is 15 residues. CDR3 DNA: TGTGCCAGCAGCCAACCACTAGCGGGGGAAGAGACCCAGTACTTC. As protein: CASSQPLAGEETQYF.

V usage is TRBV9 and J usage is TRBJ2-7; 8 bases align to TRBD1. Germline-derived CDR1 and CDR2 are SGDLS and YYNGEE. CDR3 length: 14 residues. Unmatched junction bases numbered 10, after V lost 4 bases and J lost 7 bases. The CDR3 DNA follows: TGTGCCAGCAGCTCCAGGCAGGGGGCCGGGGAGCAGTACTTC. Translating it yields CASSSRQGAGEQYF.

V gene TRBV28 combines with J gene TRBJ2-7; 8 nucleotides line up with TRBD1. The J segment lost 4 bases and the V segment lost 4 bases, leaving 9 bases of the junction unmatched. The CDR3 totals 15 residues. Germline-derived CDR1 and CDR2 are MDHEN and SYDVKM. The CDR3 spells CASSSQTGGFYEQYF. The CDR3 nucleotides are TGTGCCAGCAGTTCCCAAACAGGGGGTTTTTACGAGCAGTACTTC.

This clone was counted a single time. This CDR3 is CASSLGGGNQPQHF. The CDR3 coding sequence is TGTGCCAGCAGCTTAGGAGGAGGCAATCAGCCCCAGCATTTT. This chain connects TRBV7-9 to TRBJ1-5; unclear D gene. The CDR3 is 14 amino acids. Between the trimmed V and J ends, which lost 1 base and 2 bases, there was a span of 6 bases. Germline CDR1 and CDR2: SEHNR and FQNEAQ (reference sequence).

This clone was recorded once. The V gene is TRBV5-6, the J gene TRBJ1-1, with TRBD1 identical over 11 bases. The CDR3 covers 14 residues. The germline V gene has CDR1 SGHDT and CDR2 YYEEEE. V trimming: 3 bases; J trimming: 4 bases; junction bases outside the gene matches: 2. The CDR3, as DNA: TGTGCCAGCAGCTGGACAGGGGGCATCACTGAAGCTTTCTTT. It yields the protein CASSWTGGITEAFF. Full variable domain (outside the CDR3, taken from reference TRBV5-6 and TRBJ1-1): DAGVTQSPTHLIKTRGQQVTLRCSPKSGHDTVSWYQQALGQGPQFIFQYYEEEERQRGNFPDRFSGHQFPNYSSELNVNALLLGDSALYLCASSWTGGITEAFFGQGTRLTVV.

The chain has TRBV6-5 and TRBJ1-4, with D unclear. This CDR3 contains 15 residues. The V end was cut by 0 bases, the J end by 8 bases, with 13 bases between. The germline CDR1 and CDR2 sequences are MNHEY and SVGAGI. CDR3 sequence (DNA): TGTGCCAGCAGTTACTCGAAGGAGGGTTTGGAAAAACTGTTTTTT. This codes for CASSYSKEGLEKLFF.

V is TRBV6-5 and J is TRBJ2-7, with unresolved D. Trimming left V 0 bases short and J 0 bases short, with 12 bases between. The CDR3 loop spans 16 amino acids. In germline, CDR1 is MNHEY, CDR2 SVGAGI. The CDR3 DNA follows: TGTGCCAGCAGTTACTCGATAGCCCAGAGCTCCTACGAGCAGTACTTC. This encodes CASSYSIAQSSYEQYF.

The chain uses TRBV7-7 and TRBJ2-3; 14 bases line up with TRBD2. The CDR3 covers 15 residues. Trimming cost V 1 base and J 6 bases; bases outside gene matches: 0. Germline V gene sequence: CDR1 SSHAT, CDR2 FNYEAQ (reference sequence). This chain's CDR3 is CASSLGTSGGDTQYF. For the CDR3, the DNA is TGTGCCAGCAGCTTAGGGACTAGCGGGGGGGATACGCAGTATTTT.

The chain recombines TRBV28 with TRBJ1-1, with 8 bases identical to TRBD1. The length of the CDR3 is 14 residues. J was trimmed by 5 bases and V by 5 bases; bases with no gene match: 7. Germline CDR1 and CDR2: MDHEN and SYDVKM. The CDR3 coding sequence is TGTGCCAGCAGTAGGGACAGGCGCGGGACTGAAGCTTTCTTT. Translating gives CASSRDRRGTEAFF.

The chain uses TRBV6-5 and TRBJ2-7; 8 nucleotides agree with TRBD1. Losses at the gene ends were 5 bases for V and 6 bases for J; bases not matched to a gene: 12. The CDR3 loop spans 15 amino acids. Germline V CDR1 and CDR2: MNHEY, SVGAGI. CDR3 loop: CASSREPQGAGEQYF. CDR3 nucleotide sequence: TGTGCCAGCAGTAGAGAACCGCAGGGGGCTGGCGAGCAGTACTTC.

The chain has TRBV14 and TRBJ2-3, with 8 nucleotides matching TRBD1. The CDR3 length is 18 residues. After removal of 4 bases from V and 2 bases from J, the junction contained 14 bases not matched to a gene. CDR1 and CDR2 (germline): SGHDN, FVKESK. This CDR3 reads CASSLRGRGRDLTDTQYF. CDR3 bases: TGTGCCAGCAGCCTTAGGGGCAGGGGGCGAGACCTCACAGATACGCAGTATTTT.

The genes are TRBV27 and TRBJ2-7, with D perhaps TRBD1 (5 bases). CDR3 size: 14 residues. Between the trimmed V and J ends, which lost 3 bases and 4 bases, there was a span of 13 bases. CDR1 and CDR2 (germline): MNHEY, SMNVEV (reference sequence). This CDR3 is CASSFGAGSYEQYF. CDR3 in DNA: TGTGCCAGCAGTTTTGGGGCAGGGTCGTACGAGCAGTACTTC.

This CDR3 reads CASTLQGAKGYTF. CDR3 DNA: TGTGCCAGCACCCTGCAGGGGGCCAAAGGCTACACCTTC. This chain links TRBV28 with TRBJ1-2, with 8 bases aligning to TRBD1. CDR1 is MDHEN, CDR2 SYDVKM, per germline. The junction had 9 bases not matched to a gene; V was cut back by 7 bases and J by 8 bases. The CDR3 loop spans 13 amino acids.

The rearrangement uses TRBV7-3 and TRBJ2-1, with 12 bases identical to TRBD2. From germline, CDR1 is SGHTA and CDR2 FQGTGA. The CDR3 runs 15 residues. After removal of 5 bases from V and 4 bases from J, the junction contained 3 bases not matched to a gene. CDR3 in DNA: TGTGCCAGCAGCCGACTAGCGGGAGAGTACAATGAGCAGTTCTTC. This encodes CASSRLAGEYNEQFF.

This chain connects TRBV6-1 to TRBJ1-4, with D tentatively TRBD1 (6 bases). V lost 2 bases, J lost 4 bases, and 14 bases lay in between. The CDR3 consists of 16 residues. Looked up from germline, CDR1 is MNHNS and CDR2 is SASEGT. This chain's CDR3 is CASSEWAGVNNEKLFF. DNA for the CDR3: TGTGCCAGCAGTGAATGGGCAGGGGTAAATAATGAAAAACTGTTTTTT.

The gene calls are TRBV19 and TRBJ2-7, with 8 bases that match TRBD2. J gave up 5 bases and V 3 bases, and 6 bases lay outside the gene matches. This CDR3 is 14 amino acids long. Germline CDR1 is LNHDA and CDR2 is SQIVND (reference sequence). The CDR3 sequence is CASSISGIGNEQYF. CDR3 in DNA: TGTGCCAGTAGTATTAGCGGGATCGGAAACGAGCAGTACTTC.

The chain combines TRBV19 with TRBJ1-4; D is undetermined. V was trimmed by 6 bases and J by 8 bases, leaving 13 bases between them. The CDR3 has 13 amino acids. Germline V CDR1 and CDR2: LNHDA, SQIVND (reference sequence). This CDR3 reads CASSSRRGEKLFF. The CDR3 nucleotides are TGTGCCAGTAGCTCCCGACGAGGGGAAAAACTGTTTTTT.

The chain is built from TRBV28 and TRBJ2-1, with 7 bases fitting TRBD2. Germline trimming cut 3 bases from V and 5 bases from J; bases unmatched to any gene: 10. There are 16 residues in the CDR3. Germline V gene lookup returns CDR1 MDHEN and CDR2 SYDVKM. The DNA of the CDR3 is TGTGCCAGCAGTTTTTCAGTGGGAGGGATGGACAATGAGCAGTTCTTC. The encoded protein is CASSFSVGGMDNEQFF. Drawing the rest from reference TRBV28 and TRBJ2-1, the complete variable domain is DVKVTQSSRYLVKRTGEKVFLECVQDMDHENMFWYRQDPGLGLRLIYFSYDVKMKEKGDIPEGYSVSREKKERFSLILESASTNQTSMYLCASSFSVGGMDNEQFFGPGTRLTVL.

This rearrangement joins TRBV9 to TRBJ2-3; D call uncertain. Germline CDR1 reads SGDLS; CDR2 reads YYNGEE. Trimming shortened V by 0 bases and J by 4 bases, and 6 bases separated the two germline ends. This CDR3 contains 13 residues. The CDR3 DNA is TGTGCCAGCAGCGTAGGAGCTGCAGATACGCAGTATTTT. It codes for CASSVGAADTQYF.

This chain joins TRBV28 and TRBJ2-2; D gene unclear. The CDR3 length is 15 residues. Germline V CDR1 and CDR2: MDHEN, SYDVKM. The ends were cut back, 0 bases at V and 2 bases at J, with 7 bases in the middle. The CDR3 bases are TGTGCCAGCAGTTTATGGGGCCGTAACACCGGGGAGCTGTTTTTT. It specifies CASSLWGRNTGELFF.

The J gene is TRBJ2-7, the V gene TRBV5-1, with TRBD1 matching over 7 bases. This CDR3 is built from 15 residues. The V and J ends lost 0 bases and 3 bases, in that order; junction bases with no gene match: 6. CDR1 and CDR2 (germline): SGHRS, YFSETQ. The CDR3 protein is CASSLEGDSFYEQYF. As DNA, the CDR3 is TGCGCCAGCAGCTTGGAGGGGGACAGTTTCTACGAGCAGTACTTC.

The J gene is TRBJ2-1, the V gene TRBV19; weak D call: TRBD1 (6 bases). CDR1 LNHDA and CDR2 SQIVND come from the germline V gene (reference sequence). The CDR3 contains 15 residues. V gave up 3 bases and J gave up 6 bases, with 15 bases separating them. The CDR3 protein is CASSIARGNSNEQFF. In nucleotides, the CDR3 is TGTGCCAGTAGTATCGCCAGGGGAAATAGCAATGAGCAGTTCTTC.

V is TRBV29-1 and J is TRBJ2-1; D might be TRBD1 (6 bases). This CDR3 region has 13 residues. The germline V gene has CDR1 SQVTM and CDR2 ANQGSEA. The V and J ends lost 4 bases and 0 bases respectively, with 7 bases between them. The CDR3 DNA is TGCAGCGTTGTAGGGGGCTCCTACAATGAGCAGTTCTTC. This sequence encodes CSVVGGSYNEQFF.